This T cell receptor (beta chain) was observed in a study of molecular identifiers for immune sequencing clone quantification. The CDR3 is 17 residues long. J was trimmed by 7 bases and V by 4 bases; bases with no gene match: 16. Per germline, CDR1 SGHTA and CDR2 FQGNSA. Libraries used about 20,000 to 1,100,000 sorted naive CD8 T cells and 10%, 30% or 50% RNA input. This clonotype was counted at least ten times. It was with previously described methods and listed TCR primers that bulk TCR libraries were made. TCRdb reprocessed the PCR reads via MiXCR and lists one record per CDR3 protein. The repertoire holds under 65,000 distinct CDR3 sequences, with approximately 26% as singletons.

This sequence joins TRBV7-2 and TRBJ1-5, with 7 bases aligning to TRBD1. Sequenced input: naive CD8+ T cells from blood, with Jurkat cell RNA spiked in. The sample's subset: FACS-sorted CD8+CD4-CCR7+CD45RA+ naive T cells. This TCR derives from a human donor in good health. Some libraries in this study had Jurkat cell RNA spiked in. In nucleotides, the CDR3 is TGTGCCAGCAGCTCAGCTGGGAAGAGGGGGCTTTACCAGCCCCAGCATTTT. Its translation: CASSSAGKRGLYQPQHF.